Below, 28 T cell receptor beta chains from the same sample are listed, as sequenced in a study of cytomegalovirus exposure and HLA in healthy donors. The PCR ran on 60 Vbeta and 13 Jbeta primers. Clones were sequenced by immunoSEQ multiplex PCR, and TCRdb holds only the in-frame ones, with some missing. The sample contains some 150,000 clones, about 80% of which appear only once. The sequencing input was PBMCs. The origin of the receptors is a woman in her forties or fifties in good health and CMV-seronegative.

The gene calls are TRBV15 and TRBJ1-4, with 10 bases matching TRBD1. CDR3 length: 16 amino acids. J lost 5 bases, V lost 1 base, and 4 bases had no gene match. CDR1 and CDR2 from the germline V gene are LNHNV and YYDKDF (reference sequence). The CDR3 coding sequence is TGTGCCACCAGCAGAGCTGAGACAGGGGGCAATGAAAAACTGTTTTTT. Translated, it gives CATSRAETGGNEKLFF.

The chain recombines TRBV18 with TRBJ2-5; 8 bases map to TRBD2. This CDR3 region has 13 residues. The V gene's germline CDR1 is KGHSH and CDR2 LQKENI. J gave up 5 bases and V 4 bases, and 3 bases lay outside the gene matches. CDR3 loop: CASSRREGETQYF. CDR3 bases: TGTGCCAGCTCACGTCGGGAGGGGGAGACCCAGTACTTC.

This clone was observed a single time. This chain joins TRBV11-3 and TRBJ2-7; TRBD2 matches at 7 bases. The CDR3 sequence is 15 residues long. After removal of 5 bases from V and 2 bases from J, the junction contained 9 bases not matched to a gene. CDR1 is SGHNT, CDR2 YENEEA, per germline. The CDR3 sequence is CASSRGSSGTYEQYF. The CDR3 DNA reads TGTGCCAGCAGCCGGGGGTCTAGCGGTACCTACGAGCAGTACTTC.

This clone was seen a few times. The genes are TRBV5-4 and TRBJ1-4, with D tentatively TRBD1 (6 bases). V lost 4 bases, J lost 7 bases, and 14 bases lay in between. The CDR3 extends over 14 amino acids. Germline CDR1 reads SGHNT; CDR2 reads YYREEE (reference sequence). The CDR3 DNA reads TGTGCCAGCAGCGAACAGGGAGAAGCTGAAAAACTGTTTTTT. It translates to CASSEQGEAEKLFF.

This chain joins TRBV27 and TRBJ1-1; the D gene is possibly TRBD1 (6 bases). The CDR3 runs 15 residues. Per the germline V gene, CDR1 is MNHEY and CDR2 is SMNVEV (reference sequence). V lost 4 bases to trimming and J lost 4 bases, with 16 bases between them. This chain's CDR3 is CASSSNRVGGTEAFF. In DNA, the CDR3 is TGTGCCAGCAGTTCGAACAGGGTCGGCGGCACTGAAGCTTTCTTT.

V usage is TRBV27 and J usage is TRBJ2-2, with 7 positions matching TRBD2. V gave up 3 bases and J gave up 7 bases; unmatched junction bases: 8. Germline loops: CDR1 MNHEY, CDR2 SMNVEV (reference sequence). The CDR3 consists of 15 residues. CDR3 coding DNA: TGTGCCAGCAGTTTTGGAGCGGGGCCCCGCGGGGAGCTGTTTTTT. Residues: CASSFGAGPRGELFF.

The chain is built from TRBV30 and TRBJ1-3, with 7 bases fitting TRBD1. CDR1 and CDR2 from the germline V gene are GTSNPN and SVGIG (reference sequence). The CDR3 extends over 13 amino acids. V trimming: 5 bases; J trimming: 0 bases; junction bases outside the gene matches: 1. The CDR3 nucleotides read TGTGCCTGGGACAGGGCCTCTGGAAACACCATATATTTT. Amino acids: CAWDRASGNTIYF. Combining the CDR3 with reference TRBV30 and TRBJ1-3 gives the whole variable domain SQTIHQWPATLVQPVGSPLSLECTVEGTSNPNLYWYRQAAGRGLQLLFYSVGIGQISSEVPQNLSASRPQDRQFILSSKKLLLSDSGFYLCAWDRASGNTIYFGEGSWLTVV.

The J gene is TRBJ2-7, the V gene TRBV5-4; 7 nucleotides line up with TRBD2. This CDR3 has 16 residues. The V and J ends lost 3 bases and 4 bases, in that order; junction bases with no gene match: 13. From germline, CDR1 is SGHNT and CDR2 YYREEE (reference sequence). CDR3 DNA sequence: TGTGCCAGCAGCTCAAGGGCGGGACTACCCTTATACGAGCAGTACTTC. Translation: CASSSRAGLPLYEQYF.

The rearrangement links TRBV15 to TRBJ2-7; 8 nucleotides agree with TRBD1. With 6 bases clipped from V and 5 bases from J, the junction kept 12 bases outside the gene matches. The CDR3 runs 15 residues. Germline loops: CDR1 LNHNV, CDR2 YYDKDF (reference sequence). DNA for the CDR3: TGTGCCACCAGGCCCTCGGACAGGGCCTTACACGAGCAGTACTTC. Its translation: CATRPSDRALHEQYF. Drawing the rest from reference TRBV15 and TRBJ2-7, the complete variable domain is DAMVIQNPRYQVTQFGKPVTLSCSQTLNHNVMYWYQQKSSQAPKLLFHYYDKDFNNEADTPDNFQSRRPNTSFCFLDIRSPGLGDTAMYLCATRPSDRALHEQYFGPGTRLTVT.

This chain connects TRBV25-1 to TRBJ1-1; no clear D gene. CDR1 is MGHDK, CDR2 SYGVNS, per germline. The CDR3 has 12 amino acids. Between the trimmed V and J ends, which lost 6 bases and 3 bases, there was a span of 8 bases. The CDR3 DNA is TGTGCCAGCAGGGGCATGGACACTGAAGCTTTCTTT. It specifies CASRGMDTEAFF.

This clone has only a few counts. Other nucleotide sequences from this sample produce the same CDR3. The chain combines TRBV27 with TRBJ2-7; 7 bases agree with TRBD1. Per the germline V gene, CDR1 is MNHEY and CDR2 is SMNVEV (reference sequence). The J segment lost 3 bases and the V segment lost 3 bases, leaving 2 bases of the junction unmatched. The CDR3 sequence is 13 residues long. CDR3 sequence: CASSLTGFYEQYF. CDR3 nucleotide sequence: TGTGCCAGCAGTTTGACAGGGTTCTACGAGCAGTACTTC.

V and J are TRBV29-1 and TRBJ2-1, with 7 bases that match TRBD1. The V gene end was trimmed by 8 bases and the J gene end by 8 bases; junction bases not matched to a gene: 9. CDR1 is SQVTM, CDR2 ANQGSEA, per germline. The CDR3 contains 12 residues. The CDR3 loop is CSTNRGRDEQFF. The DNA for the CDR3 is TGCAGCACGAACAGGGGCAGGGATGAGCAGTTCTTC.

CDR3 in amino acids: CASSQGSGRGGTDTQYF. The CDR3 nucleotides are TGTGCCAGCAGCCAAGGATCGGGGCGGGGGGGCACAGATACGCAGTATTTT. V and J are TRBV4-2 and TRBJ2-3; TRBD2 matches 8 bases. The CDR3 sequence is 17 residues long. Losses at the gene ends were 1 base for V and 1 base for J; bases not matched to a gene: 7. Germline V gene lookup returns CDR1 LGHNA and CDR2 YNFKEQ.

The chain carries TRBV12-2 and TRBJ2-3; the table assigns TRBD2, which was not confirmed against the DNA. TRBV12-2 is labeled a pseudogene. This CDR3 region has 17 residues. CDR3 loop: CASRSPGTSVRTDTQYF. For the CDR3, the DNA is TGTGCAAGTCGCTCGCCCGGGACTAGCGTCCGCACAGATACGCAGTATTTT.

This clone showed up just a few times. V and J are TRBV5-1 and TRBJ2-1; 7 bases agree with TRBD2. The CDR3 consists of 13 residues. Germline lookup yields CDR1 SGHRS and CDR2 YFSETQ. The V and J ends lost 3 bases and 6 bases, in that order; junction bases with no gene match: 3. The CDR3 region is CASSSSGRNEQFF. The CDR3 nucleotides read TGCGCCAGCAGCTCTAGCGGCCGCAATGAGCAGTTCTTC.

The genes are TRBV5-1 and TRBJ1-6; 7 bases align to TRBD1. Germline V gives CDR1 SGHRS, CDR2 YFSETQ. V lost 0 bases to trimming and J lost 5 bases; unmatched junction nucleotides: 8. The CDR3 covers 17 residues. Written as DNA, the CDR3 is TGCGCCAGCAGCTTGGGGGGCCGACAGGGCGATAATTCACCCCTCCACTTT. It is translated as CASSLGGRQGDNSPLHF. Filled out from reference TRBV5-1 and TRBJ1-6, the complete variable domain reads KAGVTQTPRYLIKTRGQQVTLSCSPISGHRSVSWYQQTPGQGLQFLFEYFSETQRNKGNFPGRFSGRQFSNSRSEMNVSTLELGDSALYLCASSLGGRQGDNSPLHFGNGTRLTVT.

This chain uses TRBV5-4 with TRBJ1-2, with D unresolved. V gave up 4 bases and J gave up 6 bases, with 13 bases separating them. Germline V gene data show CDR1 as SGHNT and CDR2 as YYREEE (reference sequence). The CDR3 is made up of 13 amino acids. CDR3 protein: CASSHGGVDGYTF. CDR3 bases: TGTGCCAGCAGCCACGGCGGGGTCGATGGCTACACCTTC.

This rearrangement joins TRBV5-1 to TRBJ1-4; possibly TRBD1 for D (5 bases). Per the germline V gene, CDR1 is SGHRS and CDR2 is YFSETQ. The germline V and J ends were trimmed by 4 bases and 3 bases, with 13 bases remaining between them. The CDR3 consists of 15 residues. The CDR3 loop reads CASSPSGVANEKLFF. The CDR3 DNA is TGCGCCAGCAGCCCGTCGGGGGTGGCTAATGAAAAACTGTTTTTT. The variable domain in full, with the rest retrieved from reference TRBV5-1 and TRBJ1-4, is KAGVTQTPRYLIKTRGQQVTLSCSPISGHRSVSWYQQTPGQGLQFLFEYFSETQRNKGNFPGRFSGRQFSNSRSEMNVSTLELGDSALYLCASSPSGVANEKLFFGSGTQLSVL.

The sample holds a few counts of this clone. The chain uses TRBV9 and TRBJ2-7; the D is unclear. Germline lookup yields CDR1 SGDLS and CDR2 YYNGEE. Trimming took off 4 bases at V and 4 bases at J, with 15 bases between the two ends. The CDR3 is 14 amino acids. The CDR3 DNA follows: TGTGCCAGCAGCCCCGCGGTGACCGTGTACGAGCAGTACTTC. It yields the protein CASSPAVTVYEQYF.

V and J are TRBV18 and TRBJ1-5, with D perhaps TRBD1 (5 bases). CDR3 length: 18 residues. Germline CDR1 and CDR2: KGHSH and LQKENI. V was shortened by 2 bases and J by 0 bases, with 17 bases between the two germline ends. The CDR3, as DNA: TGTGCCAGCTCACCAAGAAGTTCAGACAGCTATAGCAATCAGCCCCAGCATTTT. Protein: CASSPRSSDSYSNQPQHF.

This clone occurred a few times. The rearrangement links TRBV2 to TRBJ1-3; no clear D. The V gene lost 5 bases and the J gene lost 3 bases, with 5 bases spanning the gap. The CDR3 totals 12 residues. CDR1 and CDR2 (germline): SNHLY, FYNNEI. CDR3 region: CASSPLGNTIYF. The DNA for the CDR3 is TGTGCCAGCAGTCCCCTTGGAAACACCATATATTTT.

This sequence joins TRBV28 and TRBJ2-7; tentatively, D is TRBD1 (5 bases). The germline CDR1 and CDR2 sequences are MDHEN and SYDVKM. CDR3 length equals 16 residues. Deletions cut 5 bases from V and 6 bases from J, with 23 bases between. The CDR3 region has the DNA TGTGCCAGCAGTGGGCTACAGGTGCTCCGAGCTGGCGAGCAGTACTTC. Protein: CASSGLQVLRAGEQYF.

This clone was counted a single time. This chain uses TRBV10-1 with TRBJ2-3, with 8 bases lining up with TRBD2. Germline V gene lookup returns CDR1 WNHNN and CDR2 SYGVQD (reference sequence). Losses at the gene ends were 8 bases for V and 4 bases for J; bases not matched to a gene: 8. This CDR3 contains 14 residues. This chain's CDR3 is CASGERGNPDTQYF. The CDR3 DNA follows: TGCGCCAGCGGCGAGCGGGGGAACCCAGATACGCAGTATTTT.

The chain joins TRBV30 to TRBJ1-1, with D possibly TRBD1 on 6 matching bases. The CDR3 covers 11 residues. In germline, CDR1 is GTSNPN, CDR2 SVGIG (reference sequence). Trimming cost V 8 bases and J 11 bases, with 18 bases left between them. This CDR3 is CARILGGDAFF. The CDR3 DNA follows: TGTGCCCGGATTTTAGGGGGGGACGCTTTCTTT.

The gene calls are TRBV9 and TRBJ2-5; 8 positions agree with TRBD2. With V trimmed by 4 bases and J by 2 bases, 7 bases remained unmatched. Germline values: CDR1 SGDLS, CDR2 YYNGEE. The CDR3 consists of 15 residues. This CDR3 is CASSRSGGEQETQYF. The CDR3 DNA follows: TGTGCCAGCAGCCGCTCCGGGGGGGAACAAGAGACCCAGTACTTC.

The CDR3 nucleotides read TGTGCCAGCTCTCAAGACAGGGTGGTCCAAGAGACCCAGTACTTC. This translates into CASSQDRVVQETQYF. The J gene is TRBJ2-5, the V gene TRBV18; TRBD1 matches 7 bases. CDR1 is KGHSH and CDR2 is LQKENI in the germline V gene. The junction had 8 bases not matched to a gene; V was cut back by 6 bases and J by 1 base. The length of the CDR3 is 15 residues.

The chain links TRBV19 to TRBJ2-2; 9 bases align to TRBD1. The CDR3 has 15 residues. Germline values: CDR1 LNHDA, CDR2 SQIVND (reference sequence). With 10 bases clipped from V and 3 bases from J, the junction kept 9 bases outside the gene matches. In nucleotides, the CDR3 is TGTGCCATCTCACCGGGACAGGGTTACACCGGGGAGCTGTTTTTT. Protein sequence: CAISPGQGYTGELFF.

Only a few counts were recorded for this clone. This chain connects TRBV9 to TRBJ1-2; 8 bases are a match to TRBD1. Germline V gene lookup returns CDR1 SGDLS and CDR2 YYNGEE. This CDR3 spans 15 amino acids. V shed 4 bases and J 0 bases; nucleotides not matched to a gene: 5. This chain's CDR3 is CASSPGTGANYGYTF. The CDR3, as DNA: TGTGCCAGCAGCCCCGGGACAGGAGCTAACTATGGCTACACCTTC.